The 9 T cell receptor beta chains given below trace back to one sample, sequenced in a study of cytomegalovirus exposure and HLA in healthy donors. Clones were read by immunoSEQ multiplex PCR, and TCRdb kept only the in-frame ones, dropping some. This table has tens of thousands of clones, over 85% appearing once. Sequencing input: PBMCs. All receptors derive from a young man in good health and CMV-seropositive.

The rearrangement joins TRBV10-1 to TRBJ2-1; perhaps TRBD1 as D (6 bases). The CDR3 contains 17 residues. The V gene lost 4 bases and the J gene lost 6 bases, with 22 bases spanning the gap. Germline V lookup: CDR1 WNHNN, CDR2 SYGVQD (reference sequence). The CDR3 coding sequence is TGCGCCAGCAGTGGGGTCGAGGGGGTCGTAACCCGCAATGAGCAGTTCTTC. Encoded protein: CASSGVEGVVTRNEQFF.

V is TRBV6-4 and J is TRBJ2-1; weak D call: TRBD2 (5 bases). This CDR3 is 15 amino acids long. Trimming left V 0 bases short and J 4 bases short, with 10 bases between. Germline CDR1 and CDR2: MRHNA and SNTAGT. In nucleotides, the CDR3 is TGTGCCAGCAGTGACTCTTCTAGCCCATACAATGAGCAGTTCTTC. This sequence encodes CASSDSSSPYNEQFF.

The CDR3, as DNA: TGTGCCTGGAGTGTACAGGGGACCTATGGCTACACCTTC. Translation: CAWSVQGTYGYTF. The chain links TRBV30 to TRBJ1-2; 7 nucleotides agree with TRBD1. CDR1 is GTSNPN and CDR2 is SVGIG in the germline V gene (reference sequence). With 0 bases clipped from V and 4 bases from J, the junction kept 2 bases outside the gene matches. This CDR3 is 13 amino acids long.

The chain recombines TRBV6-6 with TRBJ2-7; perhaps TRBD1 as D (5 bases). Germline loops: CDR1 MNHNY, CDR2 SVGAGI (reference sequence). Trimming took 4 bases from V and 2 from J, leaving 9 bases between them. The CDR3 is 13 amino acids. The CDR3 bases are TGTGCCAGCAGTTCGAGACAGACCTACGAGCAGTACTTC. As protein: CASSSRQTYEQYF.

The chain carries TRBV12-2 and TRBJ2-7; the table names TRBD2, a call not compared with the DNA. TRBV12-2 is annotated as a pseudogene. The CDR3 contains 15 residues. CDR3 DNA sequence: TGTGCAAGTCGCTTATTTCGGGAGCGCTCCTACGAGCAGTACTTC. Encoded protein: CASRLFRERSYEQYF.

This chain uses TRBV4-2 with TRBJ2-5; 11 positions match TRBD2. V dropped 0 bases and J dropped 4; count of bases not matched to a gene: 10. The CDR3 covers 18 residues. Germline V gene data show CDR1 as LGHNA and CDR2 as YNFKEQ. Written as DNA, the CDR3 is TGTGCCAGCAGCCAAGATCAGGCTAGCGGGGGGAGGATAGAGACCCAGTACTTC. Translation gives CASSQDQASGGRIETQYF.

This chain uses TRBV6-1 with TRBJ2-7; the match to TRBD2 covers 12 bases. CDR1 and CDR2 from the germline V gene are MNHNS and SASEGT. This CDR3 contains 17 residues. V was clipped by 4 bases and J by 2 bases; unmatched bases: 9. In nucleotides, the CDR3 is TGTGCCAGCAGTGGAGGCCTAGCGGGGGGGGCCCCCTACGAGCAGTACTTC. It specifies CASSGGLAGGAPYEQYF.

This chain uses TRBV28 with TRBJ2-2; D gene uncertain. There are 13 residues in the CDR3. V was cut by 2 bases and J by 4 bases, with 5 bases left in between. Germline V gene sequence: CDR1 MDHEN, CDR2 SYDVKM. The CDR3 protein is CASSLTGTGELFF. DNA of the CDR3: TGTGCCAGCAGTTTAACTGGCACCGGGGAGCTGTTTTTT.

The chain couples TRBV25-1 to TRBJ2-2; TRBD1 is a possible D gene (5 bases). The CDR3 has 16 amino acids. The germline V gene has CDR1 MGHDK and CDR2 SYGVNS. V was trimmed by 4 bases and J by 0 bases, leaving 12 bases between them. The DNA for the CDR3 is TGTGCCAGCAGTGCCTTCAAAGGGGCGAACACCGGGGAGCTGTTTTTT. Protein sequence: CASSAFKGANTGELFF.